A single sample gave rise to the 27 T cell receptor beta chains below, sequenced in a study of T cells in Graves' hyperthyroidism and ophthalmopathy. RNA transcripts gave rise to amplified TCR beta CDR3 regions. The HTBI primer set served for first-round RT-PCR of the TCR CDR3. TCRdb ran MiXCR on the multiplex PCR reads and lists one entry per CDR3 protein. This sample has approximately 610,000 distinct CDR3 sequences, with about 14% found just once. The sequenced material came from blood. Receptors were obtained from a woman aged 35 to 49 with Graves' ophthalmopathy.

This chain links TRBV9 with TRBJ1-2; tentative D call: TRBD1 (6 bases). Trimming stripped 4 bases from V and 4 bases from J, with 29 bases between. The CDR3 has 19 residues. Germline CDR1 SGDLS, CDR2 YYNGEE. The CDR3 DNA reads as TGTGCCAGCAGCCATTCGAAGGGGGGCGCCACGGACCACGGCTATGGCTACACCTTC. Translating it yields CASSHSKGGATDHGYGYTF.

In its sample, this clonotype was seen many times. The chain couples TRBV2 to TRBJ2-5, with a possible D match to TRBD2 (6 bases). The CDR3 has 14 residues. Per germline, CDR1 SNHLY and CDR2 FYNNEI. Trimming pared 7 bases from V and 2 bases from J, leaving 14 bases between. This CDR3 reads CASKAGFQQETQYF. The DNA of the CDR3 is TGTGCCAGCAAGGCGGGATTTCAGCAAGAGACCCAGTACTTC.

The rearrangement links TRBV29-1 to TRBJ2-4; TRBD1 matches 8 bases. V shed 6 bases, J shed 6 bases, and the junction held 10 bases outside the gene matches. The CDR3 sequence is 14 residues long. The germline CDR1 and CDR2 sequences are SQVTM and ANQGSEA. The CDR3 coding sequence is TGCAGCGTAGAGACAGGGGCGAGTGGAAACATTCAGTACTTC. Protein: CSVETGASGNIQYF.

In this sample, this clonotype turned up many times. This sequence joins TRBV28 and TRBJ2-2, with TRBD1 as a possible D gene (7 bases). CDR3 size: 13 residues. Trimming removed 6 bases at V and 7 bases at J, with 12 bases between. The germline CDR1 and CDR2 sequences are MDHEN and SYDVKM. CDR3 residues: CASRRRGVGELFF. DNA of the CDR3: TGTGCCAGCAGGCGCAGGGGGGTCGGGGAGCTGTTTTTT.

This chain connects TRBV2 to TRBJ2-7, with D uncertain. V gave up 0 bases and J gave up 7 bases, with 7 bases separating them. The germline CDR1 and CDR2 sequences are SNHLY and FYNNEI. This CDR3 region has 12 residues. The CDR3 loop reads CASSEAGREQYF. The CDR3 DNA is TGTGCCAGCAGTGAAGCAGGGCGGGAGCAGTACTTC.

This clonotype was detected ten times or more. The chain carries TRBV5-1 and TRBJ2-7; TRBD2 might be the D (5 bases). V lost 2 bases to trimming and J lost 4 bases, with 10 bases between them. This CDR3 region has 13 residues. Germline V CDR1 and CDR2: SGHRS, YFSETQ. CDR3 sequence reads: CASSLEGMYEQYF. The CDR3 DNA reads as TGCGCCAGCAGCTTAGAGGGAATGTACGAGCAGTACTTC.

The chain has TRBV4-1 and TRBJ1-3, with D maybe TRBD1 (5 bases). V was clipped by 2 bases and J by 2 bases, with 7 bases between them. CDR1 is MGHRA and CDR2 is YSYEKL in the germline V gene. The CDR3 loop spans 14 amino acids. CDR3 nucleotides: TGCGCCAGCAGCCAACAGGGTACTGGAAACACCATATATTTT. Encoded protein: CASSQQGTGNTIYF.

V is TRBV11-2 and J is TRBJ2-5; TRBD1 or TRBD2 may be the D gene (5 bases each). Per the germline V gene, CDR1 is SGHAT and CDR2 is FQNNGV. CDR3 length: 14 residues. V was trimmed by 5 bases and J by 2 bases, leaving 12 bases between them. CDR3 nucleotides: TGTGCCAGCAGCGGGACCCCGGAGCAAGAGACCCAGTACTTC. This codes for CASSGTPEQETQYF.

This clonotype has at least ten counts. The chain carries TRBV20-1 and TRBJ1-6; TRBD1 might be the D (5 bases). This CDR3 has 13 residues. Germline CDR1 is DFQATT and CDR2 is SNEGSKA (reference sequence). Trimming left V 6 bases short and J 9 bases short, with 15 bases between. CDR3 sequence reads: CSAGTDGGSPLHF. The CDR3 DNA reads TGCAGTGCCGGGACCGACGGCGGTTCACCCCTCCACTTT.

This clonotype has at least ten counts. The chain has TRBV7-2 and TRBJ2-2; maybe TRBD1 (6 bases). In germline, CDR1 is SGHTA, CDR2 FQGNSA. V lost 5 bases and J 2 bases, leaving 9 bases between the germline ends. CDR3 length: 14 amino acids. This CDR3 is CASSEQGNTGELFF. The CDR3 bases are TGTGCCAGCAGCGAACAGGGTAACACCGGGGAGCTGTTTTTT.

This clonotype appeared many times. The gene calls are TRBV15 and TRBJ2-6, with D tentatively TRBD1 or TRBD2 (5 bases each). The CDR3 spans 16 residues. Germline V lookup: CDR1 LNHNV, CDR2 YYDKDF (reference sequence). Between the trimmed V and J ends, which lost 3 bases and 0 bases, there was a span of 9 bases. As DNA, the CDR3 is TGTGCCACCAGCAGGGGGACGAGCTCTGGGGCCAACGTCCTGACTTTC. It is translated as CATSRGTSSGANVLTF.

The V and J genes are TRBV10-3 and TRBJ2-7; possible D gene TRBD1, 7 bases. Trimming removed 1 base from V and 3 bases from J, with 13 bases in between. The CDR3 is made up of 15 amino acids. CDR1 is ENHRY, CDR2 SYGVKD, per germline. CDR3 DNA sequence: TGTGCCATCAGTGAGTTTCAGGGGGGCGGCTACGAGCAGTACTTC. Protein: CAISEFQGGGYEQYF.

The chain is built from TRBV15 and TRBJ1-1; the match to TRBD1 covers 8 bases. This CDR3 has 14 amino acids. The junction had 7 bases not matched to a gene; V was cut back by 0 bases and J by 10 bases. CDR1 LNHNV and CDR2 YYDKDF come from the germline V gene (reference sequence). The CDR3 nucleotides are TGTGCCACCAGCAGAGATGGGACAGGAGGGACAGCTTTCTTT. Protein product: CATSRDGTGGTAFF.

Many counts were recorded for this clonotype. The DNA of the CDR3 is TGTGCCAGCAGCTTAGAGGCAGCCACCTACGAGCAGTACTTC. It encodes CASSLEAATYEQYF. The chain employs TRBV7-2 and TRBJ2-7; D not resolved. Germline values: CDR1 SGHTA, CDR2 FQGNSA. The CDR3 contains 14 residues. Trimming removed 1 base at V and 2 bases at J, with 9 bases between.

This clonotype was observed many times. J is TRBJ2-7 and V is TRBV14; TRBD1 agrees at 8 bases. Germline-derived CDR1 and CDR2 are SGHDN and FVKESK. V was pared by 0 bases and J by 5 bases, with 6 bases of the junction left unmatched. This CDR3 is 15 amino acids long. CDR3: CASSQDGRGLHEQYF. The CDR3 DNA reads as TGTGCCAGCAGCCAAGATGGCAGGGGGCTTCACGAGCAGTACTTC.

V gene TRBV12-3 or TRBV12-4 combines with J gene TRBJ2-7; 7 bases fit TRBD1. The CDR3 runs 14 residues. The trim removed 4 bases at V and 4 bases at J, leaving 7 bases unmatched. CDR3 DNA: TGTGCCAGCAGTTCAAACAGGGGATCGTACGAGCAGTACTTC. Amino acid sequence: CASSSNRGSYEQYF.

This clonotype occurred many times. V is TRBV7-2 and J is TRBJ2-2, with D perhaps matching TRBD2 (6 bases). Germline CDR1 SGHTA, CDR2 FQGNSA. Trimming left V 8 bases short and J 10 bases short, with 14 bases between. There are 12 residues in the CDR3. The CDR3 region has the DNA TGTGCCAGCTCGGGACTGCGGGCGGAGCTGTTTTTT. Translating gives CASSGLRAELFF. Full variable domain (rest looked up from reference TRBV7-2 and TRBJ2-2): GAGVSQSPSNKVTEKGKDVELRCDPISGHTALYWYRQSLGQGLEFLIYFQGNSAPDKSGLPSDRFSAERTGGSVSTLTIQRTQQEDSAVYLCASSGLRAELFFGEGSRLTVL.

The V gene is TRBV20-1, the J gene TRBJ2-7; TRBD2 aligns across 10 bases. Germline-derived CDR1 and CDR2 are DFQATT and SNEGSKA (reference sequence). The CDR3 has 16 residues. J gave up 2 bases and V 3 bases, and 10 bases lay outside the gene matches. Here the CDR3 reads CSASKASGSFTYEQYF. CDR3 nucleotides: TGCAGTGCTAGCAAAGCTAGCGGGAGTTTCACCTACGAGCAGTACTTC.

This clonotype was found many times. This chain links TRBV20-1 with TRBJ1-5; TRBD1 matches at 7 bases. Germline CDR1 DFQATT, CDR2 SNEGSKA (reference sequence). The CDR3 totals 16 residues. Trimming took 0 bases from V and 4 from J; bases not matched to a gene: 9. CDR3 nucleotides: TGCAGTGCTAGAGATCTGGAGGGGGCAGGGAATCAGCCCCAGCATTTT. Its protein product is CSARDLEGAGNQPQHF.

This clonotype appeared many times. V is TRBV29-1 and J is TRBJ2-5; 9 nucleotides line up with TRBD1. CDR1 is SQVTM, CDR2 ANQGSEA, per germline. With V trimmed by 5 bases and J by 5 bases, 6 bases remained unmatched. This CDR3 contains 13 residues. The CDR3 sequence is CSVLQGAGETQYF. In DNA form, the CDR3 reads TGCAGCGTTCTACAGGGGGCAGGGGAGACCCAGTACTTC.

This chain connects TRBV3-1 to TRBJ2-5, with a weak D call TRBD2 (6 bases). The CDR3 covers 14 residues. The V and J ends lost 4 bases and 0 bases respectively, with 9 bases between them. Germline V CDR1 and CDR2: LGHDT, YNNKEL (reference sequence). In nucleotides, the CDR3 is TGTGCCAGCAGCCTTCGGGAGCACCAAGAGACCCAGTACTTC. This codes for CASSLREHQETQYF.

V and J are TRBV10-3 and TRBJ2-5; 8 bases are shared with TRBD1. Germline values: CDR1 ENHRY, CDR2 SYGVKD. The V segment lost 8 bases and the J segment 5 bases; nucleotides outside the gene matches: 7. The CDR3 has 13 amino acids. CDR3 in amino acids: CAIGGQDGETQYF. The CDR3 bases are TGTGCCATCGGGGGACAGGATGGGGAGACCCAGTACTTC.

This clonotype came up many times. The chain employs TRBV28 and TRBJ2-7, with D possibly TRBD2 on 5 matching bases. Trimming took 4 bases from V and 0 from J, leaving 16 bases between them. Germline V gene data show CDR1 as MDHEN and CDR2 as SYDVKM. The CDR3 is 16 residues long. The CDR3 spells CASSSWAERSSYEQYF. For the CDR3, the DNA is TGTGCCAGCAGTTCATGGGCTGAGCGGAGCTCCTACGAGCAGTACTTC.

This clonotype was recorded a few times. This chain uses TRBV27 with TRBJ2-2; 8 bases match TRBD2. Looked up from germline, CDR1 is MNHEY and CDR2 is SMNVEV (reference sequence). This CDR3 is built from 14 residues. With 10 bases clipped from V and 12 bases from J, the junction kept 16 bases outside the gene matches. The CDR3 reads CATLGGGGPGQLFF. DNA for the CDR3: TGTGCCACCCTGGGCGGCGGGGGGCCCGGTCAGCTGTTTTTT.

There are many counts of this clonotype. This sequence joins TRBV19 and TRBJ1-1; D is unclear. V lost 5 bases to trimming and J lost 1 base, with 14 bases between them. CDR3 length: 15 residues. Germline V gives CDR1 LNHDA, CDR2 SQIVND (reference sequence). CDR3: CASSDQLGWNTEAFF. For the CDR3, the DNA is TGTGCCAGTAGTGATCAGTTAGGGTGGAACACTGAAGCTTTCTTT.

J is TRBJ2-5 and V is TRBV4-3; 10 bases are a match to TRBD2. CDR3 length equals 15 residues. Germline-derived CDR1 and CDR2 are LGHNA and YSLEER. The trim removed 2 bases at V and 5 bases at J, leaving 5 bases unmatched. CDR3 DNA: TGCGCCAGCAGCCAACTAGCGGGAGCCCGGGAGACCCAGTACTTC. Translation gives CASSQLAGARETQYF.

This clonotype turned up a few times. The chain recombines TRBV20-1 with TRBJ1-5; D not resolved. From germline, CDR1 is DFQATT and CDR2 SNEGSKA (reference sequence). Trimming removed 6 bases at V and 3 bases at J, with 12 bases between. The CDR3 has 13 amino acids. The CDR3 sequence: CSAMRLDNQPQHF. As DNA, the CDR3 is TGCAGTGCGATGAGACTAGACAATCAGCCCCAGCATTTT.